One sample yielded the 30 T cell receptor beta chains listed below, sequenced in a study of blood T cell repertoires in COVID-19. Libraries were prepared by immunoSEQ multiplex PCR; TCRdb keeps only in-frame clonotypes and omits some of them. The data show over 200,000 clones, around 85% seen once. Material: peripheral blood. Receptors originate from a human donor in a cohort sampled during active COVID-19.

This chain joins TRBV27 and TRBJ2-1; D might be TRBD1 (6 bases). In germline, CDR1 is MNHEY, CDR2 SMNVEV (reference sequence). This CDR3 is built from 13 residues. V dropped 3 bases and J dropped 6 bases, with 9 bases sitting between them. For the CDR3, the DNA is TGTGCCAGCAGTTTTCAGGGGAGCAATGAGCAGTTCTTC. This sequence encodes CASSFQGSNEQFF.

This clone was seen a single time. The chain joins TRBV30 to TRBJ1-5; the D is unclear. Germline V gives CDR1 GTSNPN, CDR2 SVGIG (reference sequence). Trimming cost V 1 base and J 4 bases, with 17 bases left between them. CDR3 size: 16 residues. The CDR3 spells CAWSERGYPGNQPQHF. CDR3 bases: TGTGCCTGGAGTGAGAGAGGCTACCCTGGAAATCAGCCCCAGCATTTT. Full variable domain (missing parts from reference TRBV30 and TRBJ1-5): SQTIHQWPATLVQPVGSPLSLECTVEGTSNPNLYWYRQAAGRGLQLLFYSVGIGQISSEVPQNLSASRPQDRQFILSSKKLLLSDSGFYLCAWSERGYPGNQPQHFGDGTRLSIL.

The chain has TRBV7-3 and TRBJ1-1; 8 positions match TRBD1. The CDR3 is made up of 13 amino acids. Germline CDR1 and CDR2: SGHTA and FQGTGA. The V and J ends lost 5 bases and 7 bases, in that order; junction bases with no gene match: 6. For the CDR3, the DNA is TGTGCCAGCAGCACCACAGGGGGTGGTGAAGCTTTCTTT. This translates into CASSTTGGGEAFF.

The V call is TRBV6-1, the J call TRBJ2-7; D perhaps matches TRBD1 (7 bases). CDR3 length: 15 residues. Trimming left V 2 bases short and J 1 base short, with 12 bases between. The V gene's germline CDR1 is MNHNS and CDR2 SASEGT. The chain's CDR3 is CASSEPAGQSYEQYF. The CDR3 DNA is TGTGCCAGCAGTGAACCCGCGGGACAGTCCTACGAGCAGTACTTC.

V and J are TRBV19 and TRBJ1-2; D may be TRBD1 (5 bases). The length of the CDR3 is 14 residues. Trimming shortened V by 2 bases and J by 2 bases, and 9 bases separated the two germline ends. Germline V CDR1 and CDR2: LNHDA, SQIVND (reference sequence). The CDR3 DNA reads as TGTGCCAGTAGTATAAGGGGCTTCAACTATGGCTACACCTTC. Protein: CASSIRGFNYGYTF.

The chain is built from TRBV5-1 and TRBJ1-1; 7 bases agree with TRBD1. Germline-derived CDR1 and CDR2 are SGHRS and YFSETQ. The CDR3 has 15 residues. The ends lost 4 bases at V and 4 bases at J; junction bases unmatched: 10. The CDR3 loop is CASSPLTQGTTEAFF. The CDR3, as DNA: TGCGCCAGCAGCCCTCTGACACAGGGGACCACTGAAGCTTTCTTT.

The rearrangement links TRBV11-2 to TRBJ2-7; 7 bases agree with TRBD1. Germline V CDR1 and CDR2: SGHAT, FQNNGV. There are 15 residues in the CDR3. J gave up 3 bases and V 4 bases, and 9 bases lay outside the gene matches. The DNA for the CDR3 is TGTGCCAGCAGCTCCCAGGACAGGATAGGCTACGAGCAGTACTTC. This sequence encodes CASSSQDRIGYEQYF.

This chain uses TRBV7-9 with TRBJ2-7; TRBD2 matches at 13 bases. Germline V gene lookup returns CDR1 SEHNR and CDR2 FQNEAQ (reference sequence). This CDR3 has 16 amino acids. V trimming: 5 bases; J trimming: 7 bases; junction bases outside the gene matches: 11. CDR3: CASSQPLAGGPREQYF. Here the CDR3 DNA reads TGTGCCAGCAGCCAACCACTAGCGGGAGGGCCGAGGGAGCAGTACTTC. The whole variable domain, remainder taken from reference TRBV7-9 and TRBJ2-7, is DTGVSQNPRHKITKRGQNVTFRCDPISEHNRLYWYRQTLGQGPEFLTYFQNEAQLEKSRLLSDRFSAERPKGSFSTLEIQRTEQGDSAMYLCASSQPLAGGPREQYFGPGTRLTVT.

The chain joins TRBV27 to TRBJ1-5; TRBD1 matches at 8 bases. CDR3 size: 17 residues. The germline gives CDR1 MNHEY, CDR2 SMNVEV (reference sequence). The trim removed 4 bases at V and 3 bases at J, leaving 11 bases unmatched. The CDR3 nucleotides are TGTGCCAGCAGTTCGAGGACAGGGCGGGTACTCAATCAGCCCCAGCATTTT. The encoded protein is CASSSRTGRVLNQPQHF.

Comment on this clone: The junction shows a germline mismatch at one end, possibly a read error. The CDR3 sequence is CASSSRDRVAF. The CDR3 DNA follows: TGTGCCAGCAGCAGCCGGGACAGGGTGGCCTTC. V gene TRBV3-1 (or the pseudogene TRBV3-2) combines with J gene TRBJ2-7; 9 bases are a match to TRBD1. CDR3 length: 11 residues. CDR1 is LGHDT, CDR2 YNNKEL, per germline (reference sequence).

In the case of this clone: Other DNA sequences within the sample encode an identical CDR3. In DNA, the CDR3 is TGCGCCAGCAGCAGAGACAGGGGGCCGAACACTGAAGCTTTCTTT. This translates into CASSRDRGPNTEAFF. V and J are TRBV5-1 and TRBJ1-1; 10 bases are a match to TRBD1. The germline V gene encodes CDR1 SGHRS and CDR2 YFSETQ. CDR3 length equals 15 residues. J gave up 1 base and V 4 bases, and 4 bases lay outside the gene matches.

The chain carries TRBV3-1 (or the pseudogene TRBV3-2) and TRBJ1-1; TRBD1 agrees at 7 bases. The CDR3 extends over 12 amino acids. The germline V gene has CDR1 LGHDT and CDR2 YNNKEL (reference sequence). Unmatched junction bases numbered 3, after V lost 4 bases and J lost 7 bases. CDR3 amino acids: CASSPYRGEAFF. The CDR3 coding sequence is TGTGCCAGCAGCCCTTACAGGGGTGAAGCTTTCTTT.

The gene calls are TRBV27 and TRBJ2-7; the match to TRBD1 covers 7 bases. The length of the CDR3 is 13 residues. Germline loops: CDR1 MNHEY, CDR2 SMNVEV (reference sequence). V was clipped by 6 bases and J by 6 bases; unmatched bases: 8. The CDR3 sequence is CASRIDRVGEQYF. In nucleotides, the CDR3 is TGTGCCAGCAGAATAGACAGGGTAGGCGAGCAGTACTTC.

The genes are TRBV18 and TRBJ1-5; 9 bases map to TRBD1. V dropped 4 bases and J dropped 1; count of bases not matched to a gene: 8. The CDR3 loop spans 17 amino acids. Germline V gene data show CDR1 as KGHSH and CDR2 as LQKENI. CDR3 region: CASSLTGDRASNQPQHF. CDR3 in DNA: TGTGCCAGCTCACTTACCGGGGACAGGGCCAGCAATCAGCCCCAGCATTTT.

The chain links TRBV3-1 (or the pseudogene TRBV3-2) to TRBJ2-5; D perhaps matches TRBD1 (5 bases). The ends were cut back, 3 bases at V and 2 bases at J, with 10 bases in the middle. The CDR3 runs to 14 residues. The germline CDR1 and CDR2 sequences are LGHDT and YNNKEL (reference sequence). The CDR3 bases are TGTGCCAGCAGCCAGGGGCAAGGGCAAGAGACCCAGTACTTC. This sequence encodes CASSQGQGQETQYF.

J is TRBJ2-7 and V is TRBV10-3, with a weak D call TRBD2 (5 bases). The CDR3 runs 14 residues. Germline CDR1 and CDR2: ENHRY and SYGVKD. The V end lost 8 bases, the J end lost 0 bases, and 14 bases lay between the germline ends. CDR3 region: CAISEGDISYEQYF. The CDR3 bases are TGTGCCATCTCTGAGGGTGATATCTCCTACGAGCAGTACTTC.

The CDR3: CASSQGTDYEQYF. CDR3 nucleotide sequence: TGTGCCAGCAGCCAGGGGACAGACTACGAGCAGTACTTC. This chain uses TRBV7-7 with TRBJ2-7; 7 bases map to TRBD1. V lost 5 bases and J lost 3; bases outside the gene matches: 4. The germline V gene has CDR1 SSHAT and CDR2 FNYEAQ (reference sequence). This CDR3 region has 13 residues.

This sequence joins TRBV10-1 and TRBJ2-1, with D unclear. Germline CDR1 WNHNN, CDR2 SYGVQD (reference sequence). There are 18 residues in the CDR3. Trimming took 8 bases from V and 3 from J, leaving 26 bases between them. In DNA, the CDR3 is TGCGCCAGCCCCCTCCGGGTAGTCCAAACTCGCCGCTACAATGAGCAGTTCTTC. Translation gives CASPLRVVQTRRYNEQFF.

This sequence joins TRBV6-1 and TRBJ2-6; 8 bases match TRBD1. Germline V gene sequence: CDR1 MNHNS, CDR2 SASEGT. The junction had 12 bases not matched to a gene; V was cut back by 2 bases and J by 3 bases. This CDR3 is built from 19 residues. The CDR3 loop is CASSEKFTRGLGGANVLTF. The CDR3 DNA sequence: TGTGCCAGCAGTGAAAAGTTCACCAGGGGGCTTGGTGGGGCCAACGTCCTGACTTTC.

A word on this clone: The same CDR3 can be traced to other DNA sequences in this sample. V is TRBV28 and J is TRBJ2-7, with D tentatively TRBD2 (6 bases). In germline, CDR1 is MDHEN, CDR2 SYDVKM. The CDR3 runs 14 residues. Trimming took 5 bases from V and 3 from J, leaving 14 bases between them. CDR3 nucleotides: TGTGCCAGCAGTCTGGGGGGTTCTGGCTACGAGCAGTACTTC. This encodes CASSLGGSGYEQYF.

The genes are TRBV5-1 and TRBJ2-7, with 8 nucleotides matching TRBD2. Per the germline V gene, CDR1 is SGHRS and CDR2 is YFSETQ. The CDR3 contains 12 residues. Trimming cost V 6 bases and J 3 bases; bases outside gene matches: 2. Here the CDR3 DNA reads TGCGCCAGCACTAGCGGGCACTACGAGCAGTACTTC. Translated: CASTSGHYEQYF.

The chain links TRBV5-4 to TRBJ2-6; 7 bases are shared with TRBD1. The germline V gene encodes CDR1 SGHNT and CDR2 YYREEE (reference sequence). The V and J ends lost 4 bases and 4 bases, in that order; junction bases with no gene match: 5. This CDR3 has 15 residues. The CDR3 loop is CASSLRGLGANVLTF. In DNA, the CDR3 is TGTGCCAGCAGCCTTAGGGGGCTAGGGGCCAACGTCCTGACTTTC.

This clone has only a few counts. The rearrangement uses TRBV19 and TRBJ1-3, with 7 nucleotides matching TRBD1. The CDR3 consists of 15 residues. Germline V CDR1 and CDR2: LNHDA, SQIVND (reference sequence). The junction had 5 bases not matched to a gene; V was cut back by 6 bases and J by 0 bases. The DNA for the CDR3 is TGTGCCAGTAGGCAACAGGGGAGCTCTGGAAACACCATATATTTT. Translated, it gives CASRQQGSSGNTIYF.

The rearrangement uses TRBV9 and TRBJ2-7; D is perhaps TRBD1 (6 bases). CDR1 is SGDLS and CDR2 is YYNGEE in the germline V gene. The length of the CDR3 is 14 residues. V gave up 6 bases and J gave up 2 bases, with 15 bases separating them. CDR3 coding DNA: TGTGCCAGCACCCCGGGACAATCCCCCTACGAGCAGTACTTC. This gives the protein CASTPGQSPYEQYF.

The gene calls are TRBV6-5 and TRBJ2-6; tentative D call: TRBD1 (6 bases). The germline V gene encodes CDR1 MNHEY and CDR2 SVGAGI. The ends were cut back, 2 bases at V and 1 base at J, with 9 bases in the middle. The CDR3 length is 16 residues. For the CDR3, the DNA is TGTGCCAGCAGTTACCGCAGGGGATCTGGGGCCAACGTCCTGACTTTC. This gives the protein CASSYRRGSGANVLTF.

CDR3 protein: CASQFGLPSTGELFF. The CDR3 DNA is TGTGCCAGCCAGTTTGGACTCCCAAGCACCGGGGAGCTGTTTTTT. The chain carries TRBV3-1 (or the pseudogene TRBV3-2) and TRBJ2-2, with D perhaps matching TRBD2 (5 bases). Germline-derived CDR1 and CDR2 are LGHDT and YNNKEL (reference sequence). Trimming took 8 bases from V and 4 from J, leaving 17 bases between them. The CDR3 contains 15 residues.

The J gene is TRBJ2-1, the V gene TRBV4-3, with TRBD2 matching over 8 bases. J gave up 0 bases and V 0 bases, and 1 base lay outside the gene matches. This CDR3 region has 16 residues. Germline V lookup: CDR1 LGHNA, CDR2 YSLEER. CDR3 nucleotide sequence: TGCGCCAGCAGCCAAGACAGCGGGGGCTCCTACAATGAGCAGTTCTTC. It is translated as CASSQDSGGSYNEQFF.

The DNA of the CDR3 is TGTGCCAGCAGCGTAGTTCCAGGGATCTCTGGAAACACCATATATTTT. This sequence encodes CASSVVPGISGNTIYF. The chain combines TRBV9 with TRBJ1-3; the D gene is possibly TRBD1 (5 bases). CDR1 and CDR2 (germline): SGDLS, YYNGEE. The CDR3 spans 16 residues. V was clipped by 0 bases and J by 0 bases, with 10 bases between them.

V gene TRBV13 combines with J gene TRBJ2-7; 12 nucleotides line up with TRBD2. Trimming removed 4 bases from V and 1 base from J; junction bases left unmatched: 5. CDR1 is PRHDT and CDR2 is FYEKMQ in the germline V gene (reference sequence). This CDR3 is 16 amino acids long. CDR3 in DNA: TGTGCCAGCAGCTCTTGGGGACTAGCGGGTTCCTACGAGCAGTACTTC. Its protein is CASSSWGLAGSYEQYF.

This chain links TRBV7-9 with TRBJ2-5; the D gene is possibly TRBD2 (6 bases). Per germline, CDR1 SEHNR and CDR2 FQNEAQ (reference sequence). The length of the CDR3 is 17 residues. The V gene lost 5 bases and the J gene lost 4 bases, with 23 bases spanning the gap. CDR3 bases: TGTGCCAGCAGCATAGGCTTACGGCTAGCGTCGTCAGAGACCCAGTACTTC. Translation gives CASSIGLRLASSETQYF. Supplemented by reference TRBV7-9 and TRBJ2-5, the full variable domain reads DTGVSQNPRHKITKRGQNVTFRCDPISEHNRLYWYRQTLGQGPEFLTYFQNEAQLEKSRLLSDRFSAERPKGSFSTLEIQRTEQGDSAMYLCASSIGLRLASSETQYFGPGTRLLVL.